These 4 T cell receptor beta chains were all obtained from the same sample, sequenced in a study of cytomegalovirus exposure and HLA in healthy donors. The method was immunoSEQ multiplex PCR; TCRdb's version includes in-frame clones alone and lacks a portion of them. Here the sample spans more than 300,000 clones, about nine tenths being singletons. The sample comprised PBMCs. Receptors were obtained from a woman between 18 and 29 years old in good health and CMV-seronegative.

As regards this clone: One junction end disagrees with the germline gene, perhaps due to a read error. The V call is TRBV28, the J call TRBJ2-7; 9 bases line up with TRBD1. CDR3 size: 14 residues. Germline CDR1 reads MDHEN; CDR2 reads SYDVKM. The CDR3 loop is CASSWGQGWYGQYF. The CDR3, as DNA: TGTGCCAGCAGCTGGGGACAGGGCTGGTACGGGCAGTACTTC.

In DNA, the CDR3 is TGTGCCAGCAGCGAAGTTCCCGGATTAGCGGGGTACAATGAGCAGTTCTTC. The encoded protein is CASSEVPGLAGYNEQFF. This chain uses TRBV14 with TRBJ2-1; TRBD2 matches 8 bases. Germline V gene data show CDR1 as SGHDN and CDR2 as FVKESK. The CDR3 is 17 residues long. V dropped 5 bases and J dropped 4; count of bases not matched to a gene: 13.

The V call is TRBV5-1, the J call TRBJ2-2, with 15 bases fitting TRBD2. CDR3 length: 19 amino acids. After removal of 0 bases from V and 2 bases from J, the junction contained 5 bases not matched to a gene. Germline CDR1 and CDR2: SGHRS and YFSETQ. Here the CDR3 reads CASSLGTSGRARNTGELFF. The DNA of the CDR3 is TGCGCCAGCAGCTTGGGGACTAGCGGGAGGGCCCGTAACACCGGGGAGCTGTTTTTT.

V and J are TRBV29-1 and TRBJ2-7, with D tentatively TRBD1 (7 bases). This CDR3 is 17 amino acids long. The germline V gene has CDR1 SQVTM and CDR2 ANQGSEA. Trimming cost V 0 bases and J 0 bases, with 18 bases left between them. The DNA of the CDR3 is TGCAGCGTTGAAGAAGGAGGGGACAGTCAAAGCTCCTACGAGCAGTACTTC. It yields the protein CSVEEGGDSQSSYEQYF.